One and the same sample provided the 20 T cell receptor beta chains below, sequenced in a study of blood T cell repertoires in COVID-19. TCRdb keeps only in-frame clones here, not all; method: immunoSEQ multiplex PCR. Of roughly 300,000 clones in the sample, around 86% are singletons; the top ten hold about 1.6%. The sequencing sample was made of peripheral blood. These receptors all come from a woman aged 40 to 55 who had recovered from COVID-19.

The chain couples TRBV29-1 to TRBJ1-2, with TRBD1 identical over 8 bases. CDR3 length: 12 residues. Germline trimming cut 5 bases from V and 8 bases from J; bases unmatched to any gene: 7. CDR1 is SQVTM, CDR2 ANQGSEA, per germline. The CDR3 sequence is CSVKDRAQGYTF. CDR3 DNA: TGCAGCGTTAAGGACAGGGCTCAGGGCTACACCTTC.

The chain links TRBV11-2 to TRBJ1-2, with 11 nucleotides matching TRBD1. J was trimmed by 2 bases and V by 5 bases; bases with no gene match: 10. This CDR3 is 17 amino acids long. CDR1 is SGHAT, CDR2 FQNNGV, per germline. The CDR3 nucleotides are TGTGCCAGCAGCCTCAGGACAGGGGGCCGACTAAACTATGGCTACACCTTC. This codes for CASSLRTGGRLNYGYTF.

The chain employs TRBV6-2 or TRBV6-3 and TRBJ1-1; D unresolved. Germline lookup yields CDR1 MNHEY and CDR2 SVGEGT. Trimming pared 4 bases from V and 4 bases from J, leaving 13 bases between. The CDR3 is made up of 14 amino acids. The chain's CDR3 is CASSSLISSTEAFF. The CDR3 DNA is TGTGCCAGCAGTTCGCTGATCAGTTCCACTGAAGCTTTCTTT.

The chain links TRBV4-3 to TRBJ1-2; no definite D call. The V and J ends lost 2 bases and 6 bases respectively, with 19 bases between them. Germline V lookup: CDR1 LGHNA, CDR2 YSLEER. The CDR3 sequence is 16 residues long. CDR3 sequence (DNA): TGCGCCAGCAGCCAATCTCCCTGGGGAGGGTGGGATGGCTACACCTTC. This gives the protein CASSQSPWGGWDGYTF.

This clone was seen once. The chain couples TRBV6-6 to TRBJ1-5, with TRBD1 identical over 7 bases. This CDR3 has 14 residues. Germline assignment: CDR1 MNHNY and CDR2 SVGAGI (reference sequence). V shed 7 bases and J 6 bases; nucleotides not matched to a gene: 9. The CDR3 loop reads CASTATGVRQPQHF. The DNA for the CDR3 is TGTGCCAGCACTGCTACAGGGGTTCGTCAGCCCCAGCATTTT.

The V call is TRBV20-1, the J call TRBJ2-1; 10 bases line up with TRBD2. The V segment lost 6 bases and the J segment 4 bases; nucleotides outside the gene matches: 9. CDR3 length equals 15 residues. Germline V lookup: CDR1 DFQATT, CDR2 SNEGSKA (reference sequence). CDR3 coding DNA: TGCAGTGCAAGTAGCGGGGGGCCAGGGTACAATGAGCAGTTCTTC. It specifies CSASSGGPGYNEQFF.

In nucleotides, the CDR3 is TGTGCCAGCAGGAGAATAGACACCGGGGAGCTGTTTTTT. Amino acids: CASRRIDTGELFF. The V call is TRBV27, the J call TRBJ2-2; no clear D gene. Looked up from germline, CDR1 is MNHEY and CDR2 is SMNVEV (reference sequence). V gave up 6 bases and J gave up 3 bases, with 8 bases separating them. The CDR3 has 13 amino acids.

This chain uses TRBV5-4 with TRBJ1-3, with no clear D. Germline V gene data show CDR1 as SGHNT and CDR2 as YYREEE (reference sequence). V lost 4 bases, J lost 0 bases, and 14 bases lay in between. This CDR3 is built from 16 residues. The chain's CDR3 is CASSLSIGGSGNTIYF. Written as DNA, the CDR3 is TGTGCCAGCAGCCTATCTATAGGAGGCTCTGGAAACACCATATATTTT.

The V and J genes are TRBV19 and TRBJ1-1, with TRBD1 matching over 7 bases. V was pared by 5 bases and J by 4 bases, with 10 bases of the junction left unmatched. Per germline, CDR1 LNHDA and CDR2 SQIVND (reference sequence). The CDR3 extends over 15 amino acids. The CDR3 loop reads CASSPRQGLATEAFF. The DNA for the CDR3 is TGTGCCAGTAGTCCTCGACAGGGACTGGCCACTGAAGCTTTCTTT.

This chain links TRBV25-1 with TRBJ2-3, with 7 positions matching TRBD2. The CDR3 sequence is 15 residues long. V shed 3 bases, J shed 3 bases, and the junction held 6 bases outside the gene matches. Germline lookup yields CDR1 MGHDK and CDR2 SYGVNS. DNA for the CDR3: TGTGCCAGCAGTGACCGGGACTATCGGACAGATACGCAGTATTTT. Encoded protein: CASSDRDYRTDTQYF.

The chain has TRBV15 and TRBJ2-4; 9 nucleotides agree with TRBD1. The CDR3 totals 16 residues. V shed 3 bases and J 3 bases; nucleotides not matched to a gene: 6. Germline CDR1 is LNHNV and CDR2 is YYDKDF (reference sequence). CDR3 protein: CATSRAPGQGKNIQYF. The CDR3 bases are TGTGCCACCAGCAGGGCCCCGGGACAGGGCAAAAACATTCAGTACTTC.

The chain employs TRBV10-3 and TRBJ1-3; 7 bases fit TRBD1. This CDR3 is 13 amino acids long. CDR1 and CDR2 (germline): ENHRY, SYGVKD. V was pared by 5 bases and J by 7 bases, with 5 bases of the junction left unmatched. In nucleotides, the CDR3 is TGTGCCATCAGTCCCTTACAGGGGAACACCATATATTTT. Translating gives CAISPLQGNTIYF.

This chain joins TRBV7-2 and TRBJ1-2, with D uncertain. CDR3 length: 14 residues. Germline V gene sequence: CDR1 SGHTA, CDR2 FQGNSA. The germline V and J ends were trimmed by 1 base and 2 bases, with 8 bases remaining between them. CDR3 bases: TGTGCCAGCAGCTTAGTTTTCGGGAACTATGGCTACACCTTC. This sequence encodes CASSLVFGNYGYTF.

This clone appeared once. V gene TRBV11-2 combines with J gene TRBJ1-2; D is unclear. CDR3 size: 15 residues. Germline CDR1 reads SGHAT; CDR2 reads FQNNGV. Deletions cut 1 base from V and 0 bases from J, with 9 bases between. The CDR3 region has the DNA TGTGCCAGCAGCTTAGTTCGGGAGTCTAACTATGGCTACACCTTC. This gives the protein CASSLVRESNYGYTF.

This chain uses TRBV28 with TRBJ1-4; possible D gene TRBD1, 6 bases. V gave up 5 bases and J gave up 5 bases, with 15 bases separating them. This CDR3 is 15 amino acids long. Looked up from germline, CDR1 is MDHEN and CDR2 is SYDVKM. CDR3 region: CASSTLGGGNEKLFF. Written as DNA, the CDR3 is TGTGCCAGCAGTACCTTGGGAGGGGGGAATGAAAAACTGTTTTTT.

CDR3 coding DNA: TGTGCCTGGGGAGGGCGGGTGGCCACTGAAGCTTTCTTT. Translated: CAWGGRVATEAFF. The chain uses TRBV30 and TRBJ1-1; no reliable D call. The germline CDR1 and CDR2 sequences are GTSNPN and SVGIG (reference sequence). The CDR3 has 13 amino acids. With 5 bases removed from V and 4 bases from J, the gap between germline ends came to 14 bases. Full variable domain (outside the CDR3, taken from reference TRBV30 and TRBJ1-1): SQTIHQWPATLVQPVGSPLSLECTVEGTSNPNLYWYRQAAGRGLQLLFYSVGIGQISSEVPQNLSASRPQDRQFILSSKKLLLSDSGFYLCAWGGRVATEAFFGQGTRLTVV.

The rearrangement uses TRBV27 and TRBJ1-4; possibly TRBD1 for D (5 bases). CDR3 size: 14 residues. V gave up 5 bases and J gave up 3 bases, with 10 bases separating them. From germline, CDR1 is MNHEY and CDR2 SMNVEV (reference sequence). Written as DNA, the CDR3 is TGTGCCAGCAGTCCGGGGGACTCTAATGAAAAACTGTTTTTT. This encodes CASSPGDSNEKLFF.

The J gene is TRBJ2-2, the V gene TRBV5-1; D unresolved. The CDR3 loop spans 16 amino acids. V was trimmed by 0 bases and J by 3 bases, leaving 12 bases between them. Looked up from germline, CDR1 is SGHRS and CDR2 is YFSETQ. The CDR3 sequence is CASSLGPHRDTGELFF. DNA of the CDR3: TGCGCCAGCAGCTTGGGGCCCCACCGGGACACCGGGGAGCTGTTTTTT.

A single count supports this clone. This rearrangement joins TRBV5-6 to TRBJ1-5; tentatively, D is TRBD1 (6 bases). V was trimmed by 2 bases and J by 3 bases, leaving 12 bases between them. The CDR3 consists of 15 residues. The V gene's germline CDR1 is SGHDT and CDR2 YYEEEE. CDR3 sequence: CASSFRQANNQPQHF. CDR3 sequence (DNA): TGTGCCAGCAGCTTCAGACAGGCGAACAATCAGCCCCAGCATTTT.

As concerns this clone: At one end the junction does not follow the germline gene, possibly because of a read error. The chain couples TRBV30 to TRBJ2-5; D may correspond to TRBD1 or TRBD2 (7 bases each). This CDR3 has 12 residues. Germline V gene lookup returns CDR1 GTSNPN and CDR2 SVGIG (reference sequence). CDR3 sequence: CAGRGRQETQYF. The CDR3 nucleotides are TGTGCCGGGAGGGGGCGCCAAGAGACCCAGTACTTC.